These 21 T cell receptor beta chains originate from one sample sequenced in a study of blood T cell repertoires in COVID-19. Using immunoSEQ multiplex PCR, the repertoire was profiled, and TCRdb retains in-frame clones only, with some absent. This table holds under 110,000 clones, approximately 92% found once. Material for sequencing was peripheral blood. The receptors were sampled from a man in his fifties with active COVID-19.

CDR3: CASSSKTGLSGTGELFF. Here the CDR3 DNA reads TGTGCCAGCAGCTCAAAGACAGGACTCTCTGGGACCGGGGAGCTGTTTTTT. This chain joins TRBV7-9 and TRBJ2-2, with D possibly being TRBD1 (6 bases). Germline CDR1 SEHNR, CDR2 FQNEAQ (reference sequence). The CDR3 is 17 residues long. V gave up 4 bases and J gave up 5 bases, with 20 bases separating them.

V is TRBV5-8 and J is TRBJ2-5, with 9 bases lining up with TRBD2. Losses at the gene ends were 0 bases for V and 3 bases for J; bases not matched to a gene: 15. This CDR3 spans 19 amino acids. The V gene's germline CDR1 is SGHTS and CDR2 YDEGEE. CDR3 sequence reads: CASSLEGLATLGGEETQYF. In DNA form, the CDR3 reads TGTGCCAGCAGCTTGGAGGGACTAGCCACTCTAGGGGGTGAAGAGACCCAGTACTTC.

The chain is built from TRBV5-1 and TRBJ2-5; D call uncertain. CDR1 and CDR2 from the germline V gene are SGHRS and YFSETQ. The CDR3 runs 13 residues. V lost 2 bases, J lost 1 base, and 6 bases lay in between. This chain's CDR3 is CASSFTGQETQYF. The CDR3 DNA is TGCGCCAGCAGCTTCACCGGCCAAGAGACCCAGTACTTC.

This rearrangement joins TRBV7-9 to TRBJ2-5; 11 bases line up with TRBD2. Germline CDR1 is SEHNR and CDR2 is FQNEAQ (reference sequence). This CDR3 is 15 amino acids long. V gave up 5 bases and J gave up 5 bases; unmatched junction bases: 7. The CDR3 is CASSGTLAGAETQYF. CDR3 bases: TGTGCCAGCAGCGGTACACTAGCGGGAGCCGAGACCCAGTACTTC.

The chain has TRBV10-3 and TRBJ2-3; 8 bases fit TRBD1. Germline loops: CDR1 ENHRY, CDR2 SYGVKD. The CDR3 is made up of 14 amino acids. V gave up 4 bases and J gave up 2 bases; unmatched junction bases: 2. Here the CDR3 reads CAISGTGNTDTQYF. The CDR3 coding sequence is TGTGCCATCAGTGGGACAGGGAACACAGATACGCAGTATTTT.

The chain recombines TRBV5-6 with TRBJ2-5, with D unclear. V dropped 0 bases and J dropped 1 base, with 4 bases sitting between them. CDR3 length: 13 residues. The V gene's germline CDR1 is SGHDT and CDR2 YYEEEE. This CDR3 is CASSLVSQETQYF. The CDR3 region has the DNA TGTGCCAGCAGCTTGGTCAGCCAAGAGACCCAGTACTTC. Variable domain in full (rest from reference TRBV5-6 and TRBJ2-5): DAGVTQSPTHLIKTRGQQVTLRCSPKSGHDTVSWYQQALGQGPQFIFQYYEEEERQRGNFPDRFSGHQFPNYSSELNVNALLLGDSALYLCASSLVSQETQYFGPGTRLLVL.

The chain has TRBV19 and TRBJ2-1; no firm D call. The V end was cut by 6 bases, the J end by 9 bases, with 15 bases between. The germline gives CDR1 LNHDA, CDR2 SQIVND (reference sequence). CDR3 length: 13 residues. This CDR3 is CASRLRSQGEQFF. CDR3 DNA sequence: TGTGCCAGTAGACTACGGTCACAAGGTGAGCAGTTCTTC.

V gene TRBV30 combines with J gene TRBJ2-3, with 8 bases lining up with TRBD2. CDR1 is GTSNPN, CDR2 SVGIG, per germline (reference sequence). This CDR3 has 16 amino acids. The V and J ends lost 4 bases and 3 bases, in that order; junction bases with no gene match: 12. DNA of the CDR3: TGTGCCTGGATACTGGACACAACTAGCGGAACAGATACGCAGTATTTT. It translates to CAWILDTTSGTDTQYF.

This clone has only a few counts. The genes are TRBV30 and TRBJ1-6; a weak D match, TRBD1 (5 bases). CDR1 is GTSNPN and CDR2 is SVGIG in the germline V gene (reference sequence). This CDR3 has 15 amino acids. Trimming shortened V by 3 bases and J by 8 bases, and 17 bases separated the two germline ends. This chain's CDR3 is CAWSEGKGFDSPLHF. As DNA, the CDR3 is TGTGCCTGGAGCGAAGGGAAGGGGTTCGATTCACCCCTCCACTTT. Looking up the rest from reference TRBV30 and TRBJ1-6 gives the full variable domain: SQTIHQWPATLVQPVGSPLSLECTVEGTSNPNLYWYRQAAGRGLQLLFYSVGIGQISSEVPQNLSASRPQDRQFILSSKKLLLSDSGFYLCAWSEGKGFDSPLHFGNGTRLTVT.

This chain links TRBV30 with TRBJ1-3; 8 nucleotides agree with TRBD1. Germline V gene lookup returns CDR1 GTSNPN and CDR2 SVGIG (reference sequence). The CDR3 covers 18 residues. The V and J ends lost 0 bases and 0 bases, in that order; junction bases with no gene match: 10. In DNA, the CDR3 is TGTGCCTGGAGTGTCAGGACAGGGACCCCCTTCTCTGGAAACACCATATATTTT. It encodes CAWSVRTGTPFSGNTIYF.

The chain joins TRBV30 to TRBJ1-5; 11 nucleotides match TRBD1. Germline V gene lookup returns CDR1 GTSNPN and CDR2 SVGIG (reference sequence). J lost 4 bases, V lost 4 bases, and 3 bases had no gene match. The CDR3 length is 14 residues. DNA for the CDR3: TGTGCCTGGACGGGGACAGGGGGAAATCAGCCCCAGCATTTT. Protein product: CAWTGTGGNQPQHF.

This clone was counted once. The V and J genes are TRBV5-6 and TRBJ2-7, with D perhaps TRBD1 (5 bases). The CDR3 is 15 residues long. The V gene lost 4 bases and the J gene lost 4 bases, with 18 bases spanning the gap. CDR1 is SGHDT and CDR2 is YYEEEE in the germline V gene. CDR3 coding DNA: TGTGCCAGCAGCCGCCCAGGGTGGCTGGGGTACGAGCAGTACTTC. Translation: CASSRPGWLGYEQYF.

This sequence joins TRBV7-2 and TRBJ1-6; 7 positions match TRBD1. The V gene's germline CDR1 is SGHTA and CDR2 FQGNSA. The CDR3 sequence is 15 residues long. Unmatched junction bases numbered 4, after V lost 3 bases and J lost 5 bases. The CDR3 DNA sequence: TGTGCCAGCAGCTTCCGGGACAGACATAATTCACCCCTCCACTTT. Its protein is CASSFRDRHNSPLHF.

V usage is TRBV21-1 and J usage is TRBJ1-1. TRBV21-1 is assigned pseudogene status. This CDR3 spans 14 amino acids. The CDR3 here is CANGDFRGNTEAFF. The CDR3 DNA reads as TGTGCCAATGGGGACTTTCGGGGGAACACTGAAGCTTTCTTT.

The V and J genes are TRBV7-2 and TRBJ2-1; 12 nucleotides agree with TRBD2. The CDR3 totals 15 residues. Looked up from germline, CDR1 is SGHTA and CDR2 is FQGNSA. V was clipped by 6 bases and J by 7 bases; unmatched bases: 7. CDR3 sequence reads: CASRGGLAGGNEQFF. For the CDR3, the DNA is TGTGCCAGCAGGGGGGGACTAGCGGGCGGGAATGAGCAGTTCTTC.

The chain links TRBV2 to TRBJ1-5; D may be TRBD1 (5 bases). The CDR3 length is 14 residues. Looked up from germline, CDR1 is SNHLY and CDR2 is FYNNEI. Trimming removed 8 bases at V and 1 base at J, with 12 bases between. CDR3 sequence: CASSGGVSNQPQHF. CDR3 in DNA: TGTGCCAGCTCCGGGGGTGTAAGCAATCAGCCCCAGCATTTT.

This sequence joins TRBV6-5 and TRBJ1-2, with D unclear. CDR1 MNHEY and CDR2 SVGAGI come from the germline V gene. The CDR3 covers 13 residues. The ends were cut back, 2 bases at V and 2 bases at J, with 6 bases in the middle. The CDR3 region is CASSYIRNYGYTF. CDR3 bases: TGTGCCAGCAGTTACATACGGAACTATGGCTACACCTTC.

The gene calls are TRBV7-2 and TRBJ1-5, with D unclear. V was trimmed by 1 base and J by 6 bases, leaving 16 bases between them. Germline lookup yields CDR1 SGHTA and CDR2 FQGNSA. The CDR3 contains 16 residues. Written as DNA, the CDR3 is TGTGCCAGCAGCTTAGAGGTGACTCTTCTCTTTCAGCCCCAGCATTTT. This sequence encodes CASSLEVTLLFQPQHF.

This rearrangement joins TRBV3-1 (or the pseudogene TRBV3-2) to TRBJ2-1; D not certain. From germline, CDR1 is LGHDT and CDR2 YNNKEL (reference sequence). The CDR3 totals 12 residues. V dropped 0 bases and J dropped 11 bases, with 8 bases sitting between them. CDR3 DNA sequence: TGTGCCAGCAGCCAAGATCTCGCGAAGCAGTTCTTC. Amino acid sequence: CASSQDLAKQFF.

The chain combines TRBV6-2 or TRBV6-3 with TRBJ1-2; D remains ambiguous. The CDR3 spans 13 residues. Trimming pared 2 bases from V and 4 bases from J, leaving 8 bases between. Germline CDR1 is MNHEY and CDR2 is SVGEGT. The CDR3 DNA is TGTGCCAGCAGTTACACAGTCGTCTATGGCTACACCTTC. Its protein is CASSYTVVYGYTF.

This chain links TRBV11-2 with TRBJ2-3; 10 bases are a match to TRBD2. The germline V gene has CDR1 SGHAT and CDR2 FQNNGV. The CDR3 loop spans 16 amino acids. V dropped 5 bases and J dropped 5; count of bases not matched to a gene: 10. CDR3 nucleotide sequence: TGTGCCAGCAGCCTACGTTTAGCGGGAGGTGGAGATACGCAGTATTTT. Amino acid sequence: CASSLRLAGGGDTQYF.